The clone carrying this TCR beta chain was seen a handful of times. TCRdb passed the 5' RACE reads through MiXCR, listing each CDR3 protein once. Altogether 500,000 to 550,000 distinct CDR3 sequences are present, less than 25% being singletons, with the ten largest covering around 1%. This entry comes from a study of identical twins. CDR3 length equals 13 residues. Germline CDR1 is DFQATT and CDR2 is SNEGSKA (reference sequence). The V segment lost 6 bases and the J segment 6 bases; nucleotides outside the gene matches: 7. The same sample was also studied in work on T cells expressing NK-cell markers. As that report states: In a handful of donors, these clonotypes also led the CD3+CD56-NKG2C+ fraction.

The specimen was CD4+ T cells sorted from blood. The V call is TRBV20-1, the J call TRBJ2-7; TRBD2 agrees at 11 bases. This TCR was sampled from a woman aged 18-29 years in good health. Here the CDR3 DNA reads TGCAGTGCCCAACTAGCGGGAGTCCCCGAGCAGTACTTC. Protein: CSAQLAGVPEQYF.